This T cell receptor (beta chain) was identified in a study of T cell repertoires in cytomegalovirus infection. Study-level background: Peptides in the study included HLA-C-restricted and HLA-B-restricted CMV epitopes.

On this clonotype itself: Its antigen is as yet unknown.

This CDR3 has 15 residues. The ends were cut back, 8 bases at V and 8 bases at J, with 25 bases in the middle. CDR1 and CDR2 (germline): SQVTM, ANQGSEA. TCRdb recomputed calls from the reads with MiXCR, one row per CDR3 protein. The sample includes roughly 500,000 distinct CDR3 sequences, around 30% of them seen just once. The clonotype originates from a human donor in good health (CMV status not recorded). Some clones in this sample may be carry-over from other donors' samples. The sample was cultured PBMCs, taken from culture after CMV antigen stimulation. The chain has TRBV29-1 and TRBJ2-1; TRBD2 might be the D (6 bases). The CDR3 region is CSILTSGTPFYEQFF. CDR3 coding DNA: TGCAGCATTCTTACCTCCGGGACTCCTTTCTATGAGCAGTTCTTC.